This TCR beta chain was sequenced during a study of cytomegalovirus exposure and HLA in healthy donors. Whole-study findings and limits: Association with HLA alleles at 0.05 false discovery rate was found for 16,951 TCR beta sequences in a later analysis. Per a prior analysis, the majority of TCR beta V segments were productive roughly 87% or roughly 30% of the time.

About this clone itself: The antigen remains unidentified.

Trimming shortened V by 3 bases and J by 8 bases, and 18 bases separated the two germline ends. Germline V gives CDR1 SGDLS, CDR2 YYNGEE. CDR3 size: 15 residues. In the PCR, 60 Vbeta and 13 Jbeta primers were used. TCRdb keeps only in-frame clones here, not all; method: immunoSEQ multiplex PCR. This sample yields roughly 90,000 clones, of which around 79% are seen a single time; under 5.5% belongs to the top ten. This rearrangement joins TRBV9 to TRBJ2-1; tentatively, D is TRBD1 (5 bases). This clonotype originated in a woman aged 40-49 years in good health and CMV-seropositive. Sequences were obtained from PBMCs. The DNA of the CDR3 is TGTGCCAGCAGCGCCCGCGGACAATTCAGTTATGAGCAGTTCTTC. As protein: CASSARGQFSYEQFF.